This T cell receptor (beta chain) was documented in a study of T-cell memory formation after mild COVID-19. Study observations and caveats: Pre-infection memory harbored some responding clones, suggesting cross-reactive memory joined.

Turning to this clonotype: The target antigen is unknown.

TCRdb reanalysed the 5' RACE reads using MiXCR and keeps one entry per CDR3 protein. Of 450,000 or so distinct CDR3 sequences in the sample, roughly 20% were seen once. Germline V gene sequence: CDR1 SGHDN, CDR2 FVKESK. This CDR3 has 16 amino acids. V was cut by 4 bases and J by 5 bases, with 21 bases left in between. The chain uses TRBV14 and TRBJ2-7, with D maybe TRBD2 (6 bases). The receptor comes from an adult woman who had mild COVID-19 (a few samples of this study predate the infection). Cell type and time point are not known. Sequences were obtained from PBMCs or a T cell subset sorted from them (not recorded which). CDR3 amino acids: CASSPQRVGTVDEQYF. The DNA of the CDR3 is TGTGCCAGCAGCCCCCAGCGGGTGGGCACTGTGGACGAGCAGTACTTC.